Below are 28 T cell receptor beta chains sequenced from a single sample in a study of blood T cell repertoires in COVID-19. This table comes from immunoSEQ multiplex PCR, and its TCRdb copy is limited to in-frame clones, with some not included. The table includes about 310,000 clones, 90% detected once. Sequenced: PBMCs or T cells enriched from blood (not recorded which). These receptors were obtained from a woman between 18 and 29 years old with acute COVID-19.

The chain employs TRBV7-9 and TRBJ1-2; D is possibly TRBD1 (5 bases). Germline V lookup: CDR1 SEHNR, CDR2 FQNEAQ (reference sequence). V dropped 0 bases and J dropped 3 bases, with 23 bases sitting between them. CDR3 length equals 19 residues. The CDR3 is CASSLAGPGVSEPYYGYTF. In nucleotides, the CDR3 is TGTGCCAGCAGCTTAGCGGGCCCGGGGGTCAGCGAGCCTTACTATGGCTACACCTTC.

The chain couples TRBV28 to TRBJ1-2; D is possibly TRBD1 (5 bases). The CDR3 contains 14 residues. The V gene lost 5 bases and the J gene lost 1 base, with 11 bases spanning the gap. Germline CDR1 and CDR2: MDHEN and SYDVKM. In DNA form, the CDR3 reads TGTGCCAGCAGTCCCCTGACAGTTAACTATGGCTACACCTTC. Protein: CASSPLTVNYGYTF.

The chain has TRBV18 and TRBJ1-1; D gene uncertain. This CDR3 is built from 15 residues. Looked up from germline, CDR1 is KGHSH and CDR2 is LQKENI. Trimming stripped 3 bases from V and 3 bases from J, with 14 bases between. CDR3: CASSPRMGGDTEAFF. Written as DNA, the CDR3 is TGTGCCAGCTCACCCCGTATGGGCGGGGACACTGAAGCTTTCTTT.

The chain couples TRBV19 to TRBJ2-3; 8 bases agree with TRBD1. CDR1 and CDR2 (germline): LNHDA, SQIVND (reference sequence). CDR3 length equals 12 residues. Losses at the gene ends were 5 bases for V and 6 bases for J; bases not matched to a gene: 1. The CDR3 bases are TGTGCCAGTAGTGGACAGGGCGATACGCAGTATTTT. Protein product: CASSGQGDTQYF.

The rearrangement uses TRBV11-1 and TRBJ2-1, with D perhaps TRBD1 (5 bases). Germline CDR1 reads SGHAT; CDR2 reads FQDESV (reference sequence). The CDR3 loop spans 13 amino acids. V was trimmed by 3 bases and J by 8 bases, leaving 11 bases between them. The CDR3, as DNA: TGTGCCAGCAGCTTTAGGGGCCGCCATGAGCAGTTCTTC. Translating it yields CASSFRGRHEQFF.

This clone has more than one count but fewer than ten. This chain connects TRBV7-8 to TRBJ2-7; 9 bases are shared with TRBD1. CDR1 SGHVS and CDR2 FQNEAQ come from the germline V gene. The length of the CDR3 is 13 residues. With 6 bases clipped from V and 4 bases from J, the junction kept 4 bases outside the gene matches. The CDR3 DNA sequence: TGTGCCAGCAGGGCGGGACAGGGTTACGAGCAGTACTTC. It specifies CASRAGQGYEQYF.

The rearrangement links TRBV19 to TRBJ2-7; 8 bases agree with TRBD2. Germline loops: CDR1 LNHDA, CDR2 SQIVND (reference sequence). J was trimmed by 6 bases and V by 8 bases; bases with no gene match: 18. CDR3 length: 16 residues. In DNA, the CDR3 is TGTGCCAGTGGCCCAGGGGCGGGAGGCTTTGGGGGCGAGCAGTACTTC. This gives the protein CASGPGAGGFGGEQYF.

This rearrangement joins TRBV5-1 to TRBJ1-1; 9 bases align to TRBD1. This CDR3 region has 13 residues. The germline V gene encodes CDR1 SGHRS and CDR2 YFSETQ. The J segment lost 6 bases and the V segment lost 7 bases, leaving 7 bases of the junction unmatched. CDR3 in amino acids: CASGIGQGSEAFF. CDR3 bases: TGCGCCAGCGGGATTGGACAGGGGTCTGAAGCTTTCTTT.

As to this clone: The junction and the germline gene differ at one end; a read error may be behind it. The V and J genes are TRBV6-1 and TRBJ1-5; a possible D gene is TRBD1 (5 bases). Germline V lookup: CDR1 MNHNS, CDR2 SASEGT. The CDR3 is 13 amino acids. In DNA form, the CDR3 reads TGTGCCAGCAGTGAAGCGCGGATTAAGGGGCCGGATTTT. Translated: CASSEARIKGPDF.

The V and J genes are TRBV19 and TRBJ1-1, with 7 positions matching TRBD1. V lost 1 base to trimming and J lost 1 base; unmatched junction nucleotides: 12. Germline CDR1 LNHDA, CDR2 SQIVND (reference sequence). The CDR3 sequence is 18 residues long. This chain's CDR3 is CASSIVSRGNIWNTEAFF. CDR3 in DNA: TGTGCCAGTAGTATAGTTAGCAGGGGGAACATATGGAACACTGAAGCTTTCTTT.

V and J are TRBV11-3 and TRBJ1-2, with D tentatively TRBD1 (6 bases). Germline CDR1 reads SGHNT; CDR2 reads YENEEA. Deletions cut 3 bases from V and 0 bases from J, with 17 bases between. This CDR3 contains 17 residues. CDR3 sequence (DNA): TGTGCCAGCAGCTTGACGGGATGGGACATTGCTAACTATGGCTACACCTTC. As protein: CASSLTGWDIANYGYTF.

The V and J genes are TRBV5-1 and TRBJ1-1; no firm D call. Germline V CDR1 and CDR2: SGHRS, YFSETQ. CDR3 length: 12 amino acids. V dropped 5 bases and J dropped 1 base, with 6 bases sitting between them. The CDR3 is CASRAQNTEAFF. The CDR3 region has the DNA TGCGCCAGCAGGGCCCAGAACACTGAAGCTTTCTTT.

The chain uses TRBV2 and TRBJ2-2; D uncertain. The CDR3 is 14 amino acids. CDR1 and CDR2 (germline): SNHLY, FYNNEI. Trimming shortened V by 7 bases and J by 0 bases, and 9 bases separated the two germline ends. The CDR3 DNA sequence: TGTGCCAGCAATCCCAACACGAACACCGGGGAGCTGTTTTTT. It codes for CASNPNTNTGELFF.

The J gene is TRBJ2-3, the V gene TRBV7-9; possible D gene TRBD2, 6 bases. Trimming pared 6 bases from V and 3 bases from J, leaving 25 bases between. Germline CDR1 and CDR2: SEHNR and FQNEAQ (reference sequence). The length of the CDR3 is 18 residues. The DNA of the CDR3 is TGTGCCAGCAGAATCGGTATCGGAGGGCCCTCTGTTACAGATACGCAGTATTTT. It codes for CASRIGIGGPSVTDTQYF.

This chain uses TRBV27 with TRBJ2-5; tentative D call: TRBD1 (6 bases). The V and J ends lost 6 bases and 5 bases respectively, with 16 bases between them. Germline values: CDR1 MNHEY, CDR2 SMNVEV (reference sequence). The CDR3 is 14 amino acids. In DNA, the CDR3 is TGTGCCAGCAGCCCTACGGACAGATGGGAGACCCAGTACTTC. Translating it yields CASSPTDRWETQYF.

CDR3 DNA: TGTGCCAGCAGTCCGGAGCTCTTAGAAAAACTGTTTTTT. This encodes CASSPELLEKLFF. The genes are TRBV2 and TRBJ1-4; D is unclear. Trimming removed 5 bases at V and 8 bases at J, with 12 bases between. The CDR3 has 13 amino acids. Germline CDR1 is SNHLY and CDR2 is FYNNEI.

The chain joins TRBV12-3 or TRBV12-4 to TRBJ1-2; D is undetermined. The CDR3 is 13 amino acids. V lost 6 bases, J lost 7 bases, and 15 bases lay in between. CDR3 in amino acids: CASRLHGAAGYTF. CDR3 nucleotides: TGTGCCAGCAGACTCCATGGAGCCGCTGGCTACACCTTC.

The chain uses TRBV3-1 (or the pseudogene TRBV3-2) and TRBJ1-6; 8 bases match TRBD1. The V gene's germline CDR1 is LGHDT and CDR2 YNNKEL (reference sequence). CDR3 length equals 16 residues. The V gene end was trimmed by 0 bases and the J gene end by 6 bases; junction bases not matched to a gene: 4. The CDR3, as DNA: TGTGCCAGCAGCCAAGATCTGGGACAGGTTAATTCACCCCTCCACTTT. It encodes CASSQDLGQVNSPLHF.

The chain employs TRBV28 and TRBJ1-5; a weak D match, TRBD1 (6 bases). Trimming shortened V by 5 bases and J by 0 bases, and 14 bases separated the two germline ends. Germline CDR1 is MDHEN and CDR2 is SYDVKM. The CDR3 is 16 residues long. In nucleotides, the CDR3 is TGTGCCAGCAGTCAACCACAGGGTTATAGCAATCAGCCCCAGCATTTT. Translation gives CASSQPQGYSNQPQHF.

This sequence joins TRBV20-1 and TRBJ2-1; D possibly corresponds to TRBD2 (6 bases). The germline V and J ends were trimmed by 3 bases and 10 bases, with 19 bases remaining between them. CDR3 length: 14 residues. Germline CDR1 DFQATT, CDR2 SNEGSKA (reference sequence). CDR3 sequence (DNA): TGCAGTGCTAGTTGGGACTCACCAACGGGAGAGCAGTTCTTC. It yields the protein CSASWDSPTGEQFF.

This clone has a single count. The rearrangement joins TRBV6-5 to TRBJ2-5; 10 bases align to TRBD1. The ends lost 7 bases at V and 5 bases at J; junction bases unmatched: 10. CDR1 is MNHEY and CDR2 is SVGAGI in the germline V gene. The CDR3 is made up of 15 amino acids. CDR3: CASTVDRGVMETQYF. Written as DNA, the CDR3 is TGTGCCAGCACTGTGGACAGGGGGGTAATGGAGACCCAGTACTTC.

CDR3 DNA: TGTGCCAGCAGCGTAGAGGACACGGCTGGCGAGCAGTACTTC. Translated: CASSVEDTAGEQYF. The J gene is TRBJ2-7, the V gene TRBV9, with D perhaps matching TRBD1 (5 bases). This CDR3 contains 14 residues. Germline CDR1 SGDLS, CDR2 YYNGEE. Trimming took 0 bases from V and 6 from J, leaving 13 bases between them.

The genes are TRBV20-1 and TRBJ2-5, with TRBD2 matching 7 bases. V lost 3 bases to trimming and J lost 2 bases; unmatched junction nucleotides: 15. This CDR3 is 17 amino acids long. Germline assignment: CDR1 DFQATT and CDR2 SNEGSKA (reference sequence). The CDR3 loop is CSASDSTSAGDQETQYF. As DNA, the CDR3 is TGCAGTGCTAGTGATTCCACTTCGGCGGGAGATCAAGAGACCCAGTACTTC.

Only a few counts were recorded for this clone. The chain links TRBV9 to TRBJ1-3; TRBD1 matches 9 bases. Looked up from germline, CDR1 is SGDLS and CDR2 is YYNGEE. This CDR3 has 15 amino acids. J lost 3 bases, V lost 5 bases, and 6 bases had no gene match. CDR3 DNA sequence: TGTGCCAGCAGTGCAAGGGACAGGGATGGAAACACCATATATTTT. Its protein is CASSARDRDGNTIYF.

The chain couples TRBV5-1 to TRBJ2-2; the match to TRBD1 covers 8 bases. This CDR3 has 13 residues. Germline loops: CDR1 SGHRS, CDR2 YFSETQ. Trimming at V came to 6 bases and at J to 5 bases, leaving 3 bases not matched to a gene. CDR3 sequence: CASTRGLTGELFF. The CDR3 region has the DNA TGCGCCAGCACCAGGGGGCTGACCGGGGAGCTGTTTTTT.

CDR3 in DNA: TGTGCCAGTAGTCTAGCCGGGACATTCCATGAGCAGTTCTTC. This translates into CASSLAGTFHEQFF. This chain links TRBV19 with TRBJ2-1; D might be TRBD1 (6 bases). This CDR3 is 14 amino acids long. Germline assignment: CDR1 LNHDA and CDR2 SQIVND (reference sequence). With 5 bases removed from V and 8 bases from J, the gap between germline ends came to 16 bases. Complete variable domain (other parts from reference TRBV19 and TRBJ2-1): DGGITQSPKYLFRKEGQNVTLSCEQNLNHDAMYWYRQDPGQGLRLIYYSQIVNDFQKGDIAEGYSVSREKKESFPLTVTSAQKNPTAFYLCASSLAGTFHEQFFGPGTRLTVL.

This chain links TRBV7-3 with TRBJ2-1; TRBD1 aligns across 11 bases. The CDR3 covers 13 residues. In germline, CDR1 is SGHTA, CDR2 FQGTGA. Trimming at V came to 10 bases and at J to 3 bases, leaving 2 bases not matched to a gene. CDR3 sequence reads: CAIGTGGYNEQFF. The CDR3 nucleotides are TGTGCCATCGGGACAGGGGGCTACAATGAGCAGTTCTTC. The full variable domain, with the rest looked up from reference TRBV7-3 and TRBJ2-1, is GAGVSQTPSNKVTEKGKYVELRCDPISGHTALYWYRQSLGQGPEFLIYFQGTGAADDSGLPNDRFFAVRPEGSVSTLKIQRTERGDSAVYLCAIGTGGYNEQFFGPGTRLTVL.

In its sample, this clone was seen a few times. The CDR3 DNA follows: TGTGCCTGGACTACGGGGAGGGGGACTGAAGCTTTCTTT. Amino acid sequence: CAWTTGRGTEAFF. The gene calls are TRBV30 and TRBJ1-1; D may be TRBD1 (6 bases). With 4 bases removed from V and 5 bases from J, the gap between germline ends came to 14 bases. This CDR3 is 13 amino acids long. Germline V gene data show CDR1 as GTSNPN and CDR2 as SVGIG (reference sequence).